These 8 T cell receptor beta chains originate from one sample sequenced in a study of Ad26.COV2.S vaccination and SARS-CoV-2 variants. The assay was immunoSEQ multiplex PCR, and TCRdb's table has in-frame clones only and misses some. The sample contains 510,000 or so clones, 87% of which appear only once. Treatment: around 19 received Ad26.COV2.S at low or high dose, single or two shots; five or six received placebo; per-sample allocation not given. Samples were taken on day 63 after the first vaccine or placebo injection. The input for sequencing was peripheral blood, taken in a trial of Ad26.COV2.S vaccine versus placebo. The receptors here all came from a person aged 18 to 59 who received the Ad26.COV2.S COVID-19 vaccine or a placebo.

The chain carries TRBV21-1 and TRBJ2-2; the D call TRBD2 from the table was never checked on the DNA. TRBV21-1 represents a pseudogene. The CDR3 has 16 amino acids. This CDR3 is CAPRRVLVSVTGELFF. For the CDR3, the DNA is TGTGCCCCCCGGAGGGTCCTTGTGTCGGTTACCGGGGAGCTGTTTTTT.

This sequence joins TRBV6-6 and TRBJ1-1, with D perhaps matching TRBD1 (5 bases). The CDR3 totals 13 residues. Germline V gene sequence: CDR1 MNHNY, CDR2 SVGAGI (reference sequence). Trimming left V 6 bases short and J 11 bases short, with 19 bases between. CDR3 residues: CASRGTPLSEAFF. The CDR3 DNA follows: TGTGCCAGCAGGGGGACTCCCCTCAGCGAGGCTTTCTTT.

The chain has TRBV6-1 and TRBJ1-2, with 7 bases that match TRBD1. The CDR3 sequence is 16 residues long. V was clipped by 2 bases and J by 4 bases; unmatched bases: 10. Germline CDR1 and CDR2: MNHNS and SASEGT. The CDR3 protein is CASSELSRDSLYGYTF. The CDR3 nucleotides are TGTGCCAGCAGTGAATTATCTAGGGACAGCCTCTATGGCTACACCTTC.

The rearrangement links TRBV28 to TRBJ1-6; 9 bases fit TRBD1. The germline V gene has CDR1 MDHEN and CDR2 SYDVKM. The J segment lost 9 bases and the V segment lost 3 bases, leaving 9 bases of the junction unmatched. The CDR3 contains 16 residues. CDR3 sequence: CASSFQGQGMTSPLHF. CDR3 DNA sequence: TGTGCCAGCAGTTTTCAAGGACAGGGGATGACTTCACCCCTCCACTTT.

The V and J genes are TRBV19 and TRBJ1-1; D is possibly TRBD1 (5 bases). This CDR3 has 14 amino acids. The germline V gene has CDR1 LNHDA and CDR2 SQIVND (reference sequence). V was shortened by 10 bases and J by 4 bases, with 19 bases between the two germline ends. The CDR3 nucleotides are TGTGCCACTAGGCCCCAGGCAGGGTCCACTGAAGCTTTCTTT. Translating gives CATRPQAGSTEAFF.

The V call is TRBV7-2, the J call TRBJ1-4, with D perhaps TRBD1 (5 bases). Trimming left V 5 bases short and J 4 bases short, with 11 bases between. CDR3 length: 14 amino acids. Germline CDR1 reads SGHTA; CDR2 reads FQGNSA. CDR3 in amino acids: CASSPPDSNEKLFF. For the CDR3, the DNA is TGTGCCAGCAGCCCCCCAGACAGTAATGAAAAACTGTTTTTT.

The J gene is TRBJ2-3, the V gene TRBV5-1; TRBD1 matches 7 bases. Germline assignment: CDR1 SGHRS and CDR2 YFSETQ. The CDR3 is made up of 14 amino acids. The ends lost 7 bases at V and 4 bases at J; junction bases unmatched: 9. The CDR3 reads CASGFGQGADTQYF. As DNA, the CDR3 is TGCGCCAGCGGATTTGGCCAGGGGGCAGATACGCAGTATTTT.

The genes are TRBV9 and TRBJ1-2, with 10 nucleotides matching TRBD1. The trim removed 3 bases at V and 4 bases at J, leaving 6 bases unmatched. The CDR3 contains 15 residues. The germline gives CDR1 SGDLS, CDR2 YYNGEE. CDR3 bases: TGTGCCAGCAGCGGGGACAGGGGATCTTCCTATGGCTACACCTTC. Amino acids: CASSGDRGSSYGYTF.